These 26 T cell receptor beta chains were sequenced from one sample in a study of T cell responses to AZD1222 COVID-19 vaccine. Data came from immunoSEQ multiplex PCR; TCRdb stores just in-frame clones and leaves some out. This table has about 60,000 clones, 85% to 90% appearing once. The sequenced sample was peripheral blood, obtained on day 0 of AZD1222 vaccination. The receptors come from an adult in good health.

This clone was picked up a small number of times. V is TRBV6-2 or TRBV6-3 and J is TRBJ1-2, with TRBD1 matching 11 bases. V was clipped by 6 bases and J by 5 bases; unmatched bases: 14. Looked up from germline, CDR1 is MNHEY and CDR2 is SVGEGT. CDR3 length: 17 amino acids. Written as DNA, the CDR3 is TGTGCCAGCAGCCCGGGTATCGGGGACAGGGGGAGATATGGCTACACCTTC. The encoded protein is CASSPGIGDRGRYGYTF.

The chain carries TRBV15 and TRBJ1-2; TRBD1 matches 7 bases. The V segment lost 5 bases and the J segment 8 bases; nucleotides outside the gene matches: 17. The V gene's germline CDR1 is LNHNV and CDR2 YYDKDF (reference sequence). The CDR3 contains 16 residues. CDR3: CATSPFDPDRTGGYTF. CDR3 coding DNA: TGTGCCACCAGCCCATTTGACCCGGACAGGACGGGAGGCTACACCTTC.

This clone has more than one count but fewer than ten. This chain joins TRBV27 and TRBJ1-2; perhaps TRBD1 as D (5 bases). Germline loops: CDR1 MNHEY, CDR2 SMNVEV (reference sequence). The CDR3 extends over 12 amino acids. The V end lost 5 bases, the J end lost 5 bases, and 9 bases lay between the germline ends. The CDR3 region has the DNA TGTGCCAGCAGTCCGAAGGGGTATGGCTACACCTTC. It codes for CASSPKGYGYTF.

The V gene is TRBV11-2, the J gene TRBJ2-1, with 13 bases aligning to TRBD2. Germline CDR1 reads SGHAT; CDR2 reads FQNNGV. The trim removed 5 bases at V and 1 base at J, leaving 5 bases unmatched. The CDR3 runs to 17 residues. CDR3 in amino acids: CASSPGTSGESYNEQFF. CDR3 DNA: TGTGCCAGCAGCCCCGGGACTAGCGGGGAATCCTACAATGAGCAGTTCTTC. Combining the CDR3 with reference TRBV11-2 and TRBJ2-1 gives the whole variable domain EAGVAQSPRYKIIEKRQSVAFWCNPISGHATLYWYQQILGQGPKLLIQFQNNGVVDDSQLPKDRFSAERLKGVDSTLKIQPAKLEDSAVYLCASSPGTSGESYNEQFFGPGTRLTVL.

This clone has a handful of counts. This chain uses TRBV7-9 with TRBJ1-1; D is unclear. The germline V gene has CDR1 SEHNR and CDR2 FQNEAQ (reference sequence). Trimming left V 2 bases short and J 5 bases short, with 15 bases between. There are 15 residues in the CDR3. CDR3 residues: CASSLPPEGGTEAFF. As DNA, the CDR3 is TGTGCCAGCAGCTTACCCCCCGAGGGAGGGACTGAAGCTTTCTTT. Complete variable domain (other parts from reference TRBV7-9 and TRBJ1-1): DTGVSQNPRHKITKRGQNVTFRCDPISEHNRLYWYRQTLGQGPEFLTYFQNEAQLEKSRLLSDRFSAERPKGSFSTLEIQRTEQGDSAMYLCASSLPPEGGTEAFFGQGTRLTVV.

The chain links TRBV5-1 to TRBJ1-1; the D is unclear. The germline V and J ends were trimmed by 3 bases and 0 bases, with 15 bases remaining between them. The length of the CDR3 is 16 residues. From germline, CDR1 is SGHRS and CDR2 YFSETQ. The DNA of the CDR3 is TGCGCCAGCAGCTCTATGGCAGTGACTATGAACACTGAAGCTTTCTTT. It yields the protein CASSSMAVTMNTEAFF.

This sequence joins TRBV7-3 and TRBJ2-1, with 9 bases matching TRBD2. Germline V lookup: CDR1 SGHTA, CDR2 FQGTGA. V lost 3 bases and J lost 3; bases outside the gene matches: 3. The CDR3 is made up of 15 amino acids. The CDR3 DNA reads as TGTGCCAGCAGCTTCACTAGCGGGTTCTACAATGAGCAGTTCTTC. It is translated as CASSFTSGFYNEQFF.

This clone showed up just once. The J gene is TRBJ1-5, the V gene TRBV19; weak D call: TRBD1 (5 bases). Germline V CDR1 and CDR2: LNHDA, SQIVND (reference sequence). The CDR3 runs 13 residues. Between the trimmed V and J ends, which lost 1 base and 5 bases, there was a span of 6 bases. This CDR3 reads CASSIAGYQPQHF. The CDR3 DNA is TGTGCCAGTAGTATAGCAGGGTATCAGCCCCAGCATTTT.

V gene TRBV6-5 combines with J gene TRBJ1-5; D call uncertain. In germline, CDR1 is MNHEY, CDR2 SVGAGI. This CDR3 region has 15 residues. The V end lost 2 bases, the J end lost 11 bases, and 19 bases lay between the germline ends. CDR3 in amino acids: CASSYESGRASTQHF. The DNA of the CDR3 is TGTGCCAGCAGTTACGAGTCGGGTCGGGCTTCTACCCAGCATTTT.

The genes are TRBV5-1 and TRBJ1-5; 9 nucleotides line up with TRBD1. Germline V lookup: CDR1 SGHRS, CDR2 YFSETQ. CDR3 length: 14 amino acids. V lost 4 bases, J lost 6 bases, and 5 bases stayed unmatched. CDR3 sequence reads: CASSPGQGGQPQHF. The CDR3 bases are TGCGCCAGCAGCCCGGGACAGGGCGGTCAGCCCCAGCATTTT. Filled out from reference TRBV5-1 and TRBJ1-5, the complete variable domain reads KAGVTQTPRYLIKTRGQQVTLSCSPISGHRSVSWYQQTPGQGLQFLFEYFSETQRNKGNFPGRFSGRQFSNSRSEMNVSTLELGDSALYLCASSPGQGGQPQHFGDGTRLSIL.

This clone was observed a few times. CDR3 bases: TGTGCCACCGACAGGGAGCCAGGGTCCCAGCATTTT. Translated, it gives CATDREPGSQHF. The V and J genes are TRBV19 and TRBJ1-5, with 7 bases aligning to TRBD1. Looked up from germline, CDR1 is LNHDA and CDR2 is SQIVND (reference sequence). The CDR3 runs to 12 residues. Germline trimming cut 10 bases from V and 11 bases from J; bases unmatched to any gene: 11.

V usage is TRBV19 and J usage is TRBJ1-2; 7 bases map to TRBD1. The trim removed 1 base at V and 4 bases at J, leaving 12 bases unmatched. This CDR3 contains 17 residues. CDR1 is LNHDA and CDR2 is SQIVND in the germline V gene (reference sequence). The CDR3 region has the DNA TGTGCCAGTAGTATAGGGGACAGACCCCGAACGATCTATGGCTACACCTTC. This encodes CASSIGDRPRTIYGYTF.

The gene calls are TRBV5-1 and TRBJ2-2; D not certain. The CDR3 length is 16 residues. Trimming shortened V by 0 bases and J by 7 bases, and 16 bases separated the two germline ends. Per the germline V gene, CDR1 is SGHRS and CDR2 is YFSETQ. For the CDR3, the DNA is TGCGCCAGCAGCTTGGATAGTCCGGGCGCAGGCGGGGAGCTGTTTTTT. Residues: CASSLDSPGAGGELFF.

The DNA for the CDR3 is TGTGCCAGCAGCCCGGGAAGGGCGAACACCGGGGAGCTGTTTTTT. This encodes CASSPGRANTGELFF. The chain combines TRBV5-4 with TRBJ2-2, with D tentatively TRBD2 (5 bases). Trimming took off 4 bases at V and 0 bases at J, with 10 bases between the two ends. The CDR3 extends over 15 amino acids. CDR1 and CDR2 from the germline V gene are SGHNT and YYREEE (reference sequence).

This chain uses TRBV19 with TRBJ2-7; D remains unclear. The V gene's germline CDR1 is LNHDA and CDR2 SQIVND (reference sequence). The CDR3 is 15 residues long. Trimming took off 4 bases at V and 7 bases at J, with 20 bases between the two ends. The CDR3 spells CASSTATSRYEEQYF. DNA of the CDR3: TGTGCCAGTAGTACGGCGACATCCAGATACGAGGAGCAGTACTTC.

This sequence joins TRBV5-1 and TRBJ2-1; maybe TRBD1 (5 bases). V lost 5 bases to trimming and J lost 0 bases, with 12 bases between them. Per the germline V gene, CDR1 is SGHRS and CDR2 is YFSETQ. There are 15 residues in the CDR3. The CDR3 reads CASRPDTSSYNEQFF. Written as DNA, the CDR3 is TGCGCCAGCAGACCGGACACAAGCTCCTACAATGAGCAGTTCTTC.

The chain has TRBV27 and TRBJ2-7; D remains unclear. Per the germline V gene, CDR1 is MNHEY and CDR2 is SMNVEV (reference sequence). V lost 1 base and J lost 3, with 13 bases in between. This CDR3 has 15 residues. The CDR3 is CASSLLAPPDYEQYF. The CDR3 DNA reads TGTGCCAGCAGTTTATTGGCCCCTCCGGACTACGAGCAGTACTTC.

V gene TRBV6-5 combines with J gene TRBJ2-1; D is unclear. V lost 6 bases and J lost 8, with 11 bases in between. This CDR3 is built from 12 residues. CDR1 and CDR2 from the germline V gene are MNHEY and SVGAGI. Written as DNA, the CDR3 is TGTGCCAGCAGACTTAATCGGGATGAGCAGTTCTTC. Amino acid sequence: CASRLNRDEQFF.

V gene TRBV5-1 combines with J gene TRBJ2-2, with D tentatively TRBD1 (6 bases). Trimming took off 6 bases at V and 4 bases at J, with 16 bases between the two ends. This CDR3 contains 15 residues. CDR1 is SGHRS and CDR2 is YFSETQ in the germline V gene. This CDR3 reads CASTRDTSSTGELFF. The CDR3 region has the DNA TGCGCCAGCACCCGGGACACCTCGAGCACCGGGGAGCTGTTTTTT.

This clone occurred once. The chain combines TRBV19 with TRBJ1-5, with TRBD1 matching 7 bases. V was pared by 2 bases and J by 6 bases, with 7 bases of the junction left unmatched. The CDR3 contains 15 residues. The V gene's germline CDR1 is LNHDA and CDR2 SQIVND (reference sequence). The CDR3 DNA reads as TGTGCCAGTAGTATAAACCAGGGGGGAGGTCAGCCCCAGCATTTT. Translating it yields CASSINQGGGQPQHF.

There are a few counts of this clone. The rearrangement links TRBV6-5 to TRBJ1-2; maybe TRBD1 (5 bases). Germline V lookup: CDR1 MNHEY, CDR2 SVGAGI. The CDR3 totals 14 residues. V was shortened by 6 bases and J by 7 bases, with 18 bases between the two germline ends. The CDR3: CASSQTGVVSGYTF. CDR3 sequence (DNA): TGTGCCAGCAGCCAAACGGGGGTAGTGAGTGGCTACACCTTC.

This clone was detected only once. This chain joins TRBV27 and TRBJ1-6, with a possible D match to TRBD1 (6 bases). V was cut by 5 bases and J by 6 bases, with 29 bases left in between. This CDR3 is built from 20 residues. Germline assignment: CDR1 MNHEY and CDR2 SMNVEV (reference sequence). CDR3 DNA sequence: TGTGCCAGCAGTGAATTTAAACTACCGGGACACAAAGTCTCTAATTCACCCCTCCACTTT. Amino acid sequence: CASSEFKLPGHKVSNSPLHF.

V is TRBV27 and J is TRBJ1-2; D is ambiguous. CDR1 is MNHEY and CDR2 is SMNVEV in the germline V gene (reference sequence). The CDR3 is 14 residues long. The germline V and J ends were trimmed by 3 bases and 7 bases, with 15 bases remaining between them. This CDR3 reads CASSFSLGSGGYTF. The CDR3 DNA reads as TGTGCCAGCAGTTTTTCCCTCGGGTCGGGTGGCTACACCTTC.

The chain combines TRBV5-8 with TRBJ2-5; TRBD1 matches at 8 bases. The junction had 7 bases not matched to a gene; V was cut back by 4 bases and J by 2 bases. The germline V gene encodes CDR1 SGHTS and CDR2 YDEGEE. The CDR3 consists of 15 residues. The CDR3 loop is CASSLGQGNQETQYF. As DNA, the CDR3 is TGTGCCAGCAGCCTAGGACAGGGAAATCAAGAGACCCAGTACTTC.

A single count supports this clone. This chain uses TRBV5-8 with TRBJ2-2; D is perhaps TRBD1 (6 bases). The CDR3 consists of 15 residues. Deletions cut 1 base from V and 5 bases from J, with 12 bases between. Germline CDR1 is SGHTS and CDR2 is YDEGEE. In DNA, the CDR3 is TGTGCCAGCAGCTTGAGAACAGGGTTGACCGGGGAGCTGTTTTTT. It encodes CASSLRTGLTGELFF.

This chain connects TRBV28 to TRBJ1-4, with D unclear. Germline lookup yields CDR1 MDHEN and CDR2 SYDVKM. Trimming cost V 2 bases and J 8 bases, with 6 bases left between them. CDR3 size: 12 residues. DNA for the CDR3: TGTGCCAGCAGTTTAGGGAAGGAAAAACTGTTTTTT. It encodes CASSLGKEKLFF.